This is a list of T cell receptor beta chains from one sample in a study of T cell responses to AZD1222 COVID-19 vaccine. This table comes from immunoSEQ multiplex PCR, and its TCRdb copy is limited to in-frame clones, with some not included. The profile shows more than 90,000 clones, approximately 88% of them singletons. The sample was peripheral blood, taken 28 days after the second AZD1222 dose. The receptor source for this set is an adult who received the AZD1222 COVID-19 vaccine. The CDR3 runs from the conserved cysteine through the conserved F or W. D genes are given only for firm matches. Size is omitted from some rows. Given values are once, few, many or a class for expanded clones.

>-|once|TRBJ1-1|TRBV19
CASSIQVEAPEAFF
TGTGCCAGTAGTATACAGGTCGAGGCCCCTGAAGCTTTCTTT
>TRBD2|-|TRBJ2-3|TRBV4-3
CASSRGGSETDTQYF
TGCGCCAGCTCTCGGGGGGGGAGCGAGACAGATACGCAGTATTTT
>TRBD2|-|TRBJ2-2|TRBV5-6
CASSLDLSGDPNTGELFF
TGTGCCAGCAGCTTGGACCTTAGCGGGGACCCGAACACCGGGGAGCTGTTTTTT
>-|-|TRBJ2-5|TRBV29-1
CSVRGGGLGETQYF
TGCAGCGTTCGTGGGGGGGGGCTAGGAGAGACCCAGTACTTC
>-|-|TRBJ1-1|TRBV29-1
CSVDGLGTEAFF
TGCAGCGTTGATGGGTTAGGTACTGAAGCTTTCTTT
>-|-|TRBJ1-6|TRBV6-5
CASSNNSPLHF
TGTGCCAGCAGTAACAATTCACCCCTCCACTTT
>TRBD2|-|TRBJ2-3|TRBV6-5
CASSPPAGGPRYF
TGTGCCAGCAGTCCCCCAGCGGGAGGCCCTCGGTATTTT
>-|-|TRBJ1-1|TRBV7-3
CASSLRPDSEAFF
TGTGCCAGCAGCTTGAGGCCGGACAGTGAAGCTTTCTTT
>TRBD2|-|TRBJ2-3|TRBV7-3
CASSSGTSAVDTQYF
TGTGCCAGCAGCTCCGGGACTAGCGCAGTTGATACGCAGTATTTT
>-|-|TRBJ1-1|TRBV27
CASSTPYGNTEAFF
TGTGCCAGCAGCACGCCATACGGGAACACTGAAGCTTTCTTT
>-|-|TRBJ1-1|TRBV5-4
CASSLRITGIMNTEAFF
TGTGCCAGCAGCTTGAGAATAACAGGGATCATGAACACTGAAGCTTTCTTT
>TRBD1|-|TRBJ1-4|TRBV28
CASRYRGLEKLFF
TGTGCCAGCAGATACAGGGGGCTTGAAAAACTGTTTTTT
>TRBD2|-|TRBJ2-5|TRBV5-3
CARGGLAAKETQYF
TGTGCCAGAGGGGGACTAGCGGCGAAAGAGACCCAGTACTTC
>-|-|TRBJ1-2|TRBV28
CASSLSKSGYTF
TGTGCCAGCAGTTTAAGCAAATCCGGCTACACCTTC
>-|-|TRBJ2-3|TRBV23-1
CASFGLSFSGTQYF
TGCGCCAGCTTCGGACTCTCTTTCAGCGGTACGCAGTATTTT
>TRBD1|-|TRBJ1-6|TRBV27
CASSYRGNSPLHF
TGTGCCAGCAGTTACAGGGGAAATTCACCCCTCCACTTT
>-|-|TRBJ1-2|TRBV27
CASTPGPGTTSNYGYTF
TGTGCCAGCACCCCTGGGCCCGGGACGACTTCTAACTATGGCTACACCTTC
>TRBD2|-|TRBJ2-2|TRBV7-9
CASSPSLTSGRGGELFF
TGTGCCAGCAGCCCCTCCTTAACTAGCGGGAGAGGCGGGGAGCTGTTTTTT
>-|-|TRBJ1-3|TRBV6-5
CASSPGAVGNTIYF
TGTGCCAGCAGTCCGGGAGCGGTTGGAAACACCATATATTTT
>-|few|TRBJ2-7|TRBV18
CASFGGSERSGLEQYF
TGTGCCAGCTTCGGGGGTAGCGAGAGGTCCGGGCTCGAGCAGTACTTC
>-|-|TRBJ1-4|TRBV4-3
CASSQSSGTNEKLFF
TGCGCCAGCAGCCAATCTTCCGGGACTAATGAAAAACTGTTTTTT
>-|-|TRBJ1-1|TRBV5-1
CASSLRDGNTEAFF
TGCGCCAGCAGCTTGCGGGATGGGAACACTGAAGCTTTCTTT
>-|-|TRBJ1-1|TRBV19
CASSIESRTEAFF
TGTGCCAGTAGTATAGAGAGTAGGACTGAAGCTTTCTTT
>TRBD1|-|TRBJ2-5|TRBV2
CASMTGGEETQYF
TGTGCCAGCATGACAGGGGGCGAAGAGACCCAGTACTTC
>-|-|TRBJ1-2|TRBV14
CASSSQRAATSGYTF
TGTGCCAGCAGCTCCCAGCGGGCCGCCACAAGTGGCTACACCTTC
>TRBD2|-|TRBJ2-3|TRBV6-2/TRBV6-3
CASSDLTSGRRDTQYF
TGTGCCAGCAGTGATCTAACTAGCGGGAGAAGGGATACGCAGTATTTT
>-|-|TRBJ1-1|TRBV7-8
CASSSRASVPTEAFF
TGTGCCAGCAGCTCCCGGGCCTCCGTGCCGACTGAAGCTTTCTTT
>TRBD2|-|TRBJ2-3|TRBV7-9
CASSLNPGLAGDTQYF
TGTGCCAGCAGCTTAAACCCCGGACTAGCGGGGGATACGCAGTATTTT
>-|once|TRBJ1-5|TRBV3-1/TRBV3-2
CASRLGNSNQPQHF
TGTGCCAGCAGATTAGGAAATAGCAATCAGCCCCAGCATTTT
>-|-|TRBJ1-1|TRBV9
CASSVEPALNTEAFF
TGTGCCAGCAGCGTAGAGCCAGCTTTGAACACTGAAGCTTTCTTT
>-|-|TRBJ2-2|TRBV9
CASSVAYRGGELFF
TGTGCCAGCAGCGTAGCTTACAGAGGCGGGGAGCTGTTTTTT
>TRBD1|few|TRBJ2-1|TRBV27
CASSLTGVGEQFF
TGTGCCAGCAGTTTGACAGGGGTCGGTGAGCAGTTCTTC
>-|-|TRBJ1-1|TRBV19
CASSISRGVNTEAFF
TGTGCCAGTAGTATTTCCCGAGGGGTGAACACTGAAGCTTTCTTT
>-|-|TRBJ2-5|TRBV7-9
CASSWQGLVQETQYF
TGTGCCAGCAGCTGGCAGGGGTTAGTCCAAGAGACCCAGTACTTC
>TRBD2|-|TRBJ2-3|TRBV5-5
CASSYGGTDTQYF
TGTGCCAGCAGCTACGGGGGGACAGATACGCAGTATTTT
>TRBD1|-|TRBJ1-5|TRBV18
CASSPGTALISNQPQHF
TGTGCCAGCTCACCAGGGACAGCTCTTATTAGCAATCAGCCCCAGCATTTT
>-|-|TRBJ2-5|TRBV24-1
CATSDPRETQYF
TGTGCCACCAGTGACCCGAGAGAGACCCAGTACTTC
>-|-|TRBJ1-3|TRBV9
CASSVNPGSGNTIYF
TGTGCCAGCAGCGTAAACCCGGGGTCAGGAAACACCATATATTTT
>TRBD2|-|TRBJ2-1|TRBV7-9
CAGSRSGASGTEQFF
TGTGCCGGATCCCGTAGCGGGGCTTCAGGGACTGAGCAGTTCTTC
>-|-|TRBJ1-2|TRBV28
CASRATGTYGYTF
TGTGCCAGCAGGGCAACAGGGACCTATGGCTACACCTTC
>-|-|TRBJ2-7|TRBV14
CASSRTSYEQYF
TGTGCCAGCAGCCGGACCTCCTACGAGCAGTACTTC
>-|few|TRBJ1-3|TRBV5-7
CASGPGQAGSGNTIYF
TGTGCCAGCGGCCCGGGCCAGGCCGGCTCTGGAAACACCATATATTTT
>-|-|TRBJ1-5|TRBV6-5
CASSPSTGGRQPQHF
TGTGCCAGCAGCCCGTCGACAGGAGGACGTCAGCCCCAGCATTTT
>-|-|TRBJ1-6|TRBV12-3/TRBV12-4
CASSPKVGRALHF
TGTGCCAGCAGTCCCAAGGTGGGTCGGGCCCTCCACTTT
>-|-|TRBJ1-5|TRBV2
CASSELPTGHSRGPNQPQHF
TGTGCCAGCAGTGAACTCCCCACCGGACATTCCAGGGGTCCTAATCAGCCCCAGCATTTT
>-|-|TRBJ2-1|TRBV5-6
CASSLRVYNEQFF
TGTGCCAGCAGCTTGCGAGTCTACAATGAGCAGTTCTTC
>-|-|TRBJ2-1|TRBV7-9
CASRSLGGGQFF
TGTGCCAGCAGGAGCCTTGGTGGAGGTCAGTTCTTC
>-|-|TRBJ1-2|TRBV7-9
CASSLEVGVKGYTF
TGTGCCAGCAGCTTAGAGGTCGGGGTGAAGGGCTACACCTTC
>-|-|TRBJ1-5|TRBV18
CASSPAGGRAQPQHF
TGTGCCAGCTCACCCGCGGGCGGGAGGGCTCAGCCCCAGCATTTT
>TRBD1|few|TRBJ1-6|TRBV7-3
CASSLDRARSPLHF
TGTGCCAGCAGCCTGGACAGGGCGCGGTCACCCCTCCACTTT